The 19 T cell receptor beta chains below come from one sample, sequenced in a study of OX40 agonist ivuxolimab in advanced cancers. This table comes from immunoSEQ multiplex PCR, and its TCRdb copy is limited to in-frame clones, with some not included. The sample includes 75,000 to 100,000 clones, roughly 80% seen only once; the top ten take around 2.9%. Source: CD4+ or CD8+ T cells sorted from blood, taken in a trial of the OX40 agonist ivuxolimab. The receptor source for this set is an adult with an advanced solid tumor such as melanoma, head and neck, liver or kidney cancer.

There are a few counts of this clone. The chain links TRBV6-1 to TRBJ1-6, with unresolved D. V was trimmed by 1 base and J by 9 bases, leaving 13 bases between them. Germline lookup yields CDR1 MNHNS and CDR2 SASEGT. The CDR3 covers 15 residues. In DNA form, the CDR3 reads TGTGCCAGCAGTGAAGGGGTTCCGTCTGTTTCACCCCTCCACTTT. Protein product: CASSEGVPSVSPLHF.

V and J are TRBV5-1 and TRBJ1-2, with D perhaps TRBD1 (6 bases). The V end was cut by 1 base, the J end by 3 bases, with 22 bases between. The germline V gene has CDR1 SGHRS and CDR2 YFSETQ. The CDR3 contains 18 residues. In DNA, the CDR3 is TGCGCCAGCAGCTTGCCCGGGACACAGGCCCCTTTAGACTATGGCTACACCTTC. This encodes CASSLPGTQAPLDYGYTF.

This clone was detected only a few times. The chain combines TRBV23-1 with TRBJ2-7, with a weak D call TRBD1 (6 bases). TRBV23-1 is an ORF, with its function uncertain. Trimming shortened V by 2 bases and J by 0 bases, and 14 bases separated the two germline ends. There are 16 residues in the CDR3. In DNA form, the CDR3 reads TGCGCCAGCAGTCAACCCCGGGACATCAGCTCCTACGAGCAGTACGTC. Translating it yields CASSQPRDISSYEQYV.

This chain uses TRBV10-3 with TRBJ2-2, with D perhaps matching TRBD2 (6 bases). The CDR3 contains 13 residues. With 6 bases removed from V and 5 bases from J, the gap between germline ends came to 10 bases. Germline V gene data show CDR1 as ENHRY and CDR2 as SYGVKD. The CDR3 protein is CAIRTGETGELFF. CDR3 DNA: TGTGCCATCAGGACGGGGGAGACCGGGGAGCTGTTTTTT.

This clone was counted a few times. The rearrangement links TRBV21-1 to TRBJ1-6; the D call of TRBD1 is as the table states it, not checked on the DNA. TRBV21-1 is a documented pseudogene. CDR3 length: 16 residues. CDR3 coding DNA: TGTGCCAGCAGTCAGGAGACAGGGCAATTTTATTCACCCCTCCACTTT. Translation: CASSQETGQFYSPLHF.

This chain links TRBV18 with TRBJ2-7; no clear D. Germline V CDR1 and CDR2: KGHSH, LQKENI. The CDR3 runs to 14 residues. The V gene lost 2 bases and the J gene lost 2 bases, with 10 bases spanning the gap. CDR3 nucleotide sequence: TGTGCCAGCTCACCAGTGGGAACCCCCTACGAGCAGTACGTC. Its translation is CASSPVGTPYEQYV.

The chain carries TRBV11-2 and TRBJ2-3; TRBD2 matches at 13 bases. Germline values: CDR1 SGHAT, CDR2 FQNNGV. With V trimmed by 4 bases and J by 4 bases, 5 bases remained unmatched. The CDR3 contains 16 residues. The chain's CDR3 is CASSYRTSGGSDTQYF. CDR3 DNA: TGTGCCAGCAGCTATCGGACTAGCGGGGGATCAGATACGCAGTATTTT.

The chain joins TRBV5-6 to TRBJ1-3, with D unresolved. The CDR3 consists of 13 residues. Germline V lookup: CDR1 SGHDT, CDR2 YYEEEE. Trimming took 1 base from V and 3 from J, leaving 5 bases between them. CDR3 residues: CASSLNRGNTIYF. CDR3 DNA sequence: TGTGCCAGCAGCTTGAATCGTGGAAACACCATATATTTT. The full variable domain, its missing parts supplied by reference TRBV5-6 and TRBJ1-3, is DAGVTQSPTHLIKTRGQQVTLRCSPKSGHDTVSWYQQALGQGPQFIFQYYEEEERQRGNFPDRFSGHQFPNYSSELNVNALLLGDSALYLCASSLNRGNTIYFGEGSWLTVV.

The chain carries TRBV19 and TRBJ2-5; D uncertain. The germline V gene has CDR1 LNHDA and CDR2 SQIVND (reference sequence). This CDR3 is built from 13 residues. Trimming cost V 3 bases and J 5 bases, with 10 bases left between them. For the CDR3, the DNA is TGTGCCAGTAGTATTAGGACGAGGGAGACCCAGTACTTC. It yields the protein CASSIRTRETQYF.

The chain has TRBV6-5 and TRBJ2-3; tentatively, D is TRBD2 (5 bases). The ends were cut back, 2 bases at V and 1 base at J, with 10 bases in the middle. The CDR3 has 15 amino acids. Germline CDR1 is MNHEY and CDR2 is SVGAGI. The CDR3 nucleotides read TGTGCCAGCAGTTACGGACGGGGTGGCACAGATACGCAGTATTTT. Amino acid sequence: CASSYGRGGTDTQYF.

J is TRBJ2-1 and V is TRBV23-1, with 12 bases fitting TRBD1. TRBV23-1 qualifies as an ORF whose function is uncertain. The CDR3 loop spans 17 amino acids. Trimming at V came to 10 bases and at J to 6 bases, leaving 16 bases not matched to a gene. DNA of the CDR3: TGCGCCACCAGGAAACCGGGACAGGGGGCCGCGTTCAATGAGCAGTTCTTC. Its translation: CATRKPGQGAAFNEQFF.

This chain links TRBV11-2 with TRBJ2-2; no firm D call. V was pared by 2 bases and J by 0 bases, with 10 bases between. The CDR3 spans 16 residues. CDR1 is SGHAT and CDR2 is FQNNGV in the germline V gene. Written as DNA, the CDR3 is TGTGCCAGCAGCTTAAGTCAGGCAGCGAACACCGGGGAGCTGTTTTTT. This gives the protein CASSLSQAANTGELFF.

The chain employs TRBV5-8 and TRBJ2-6; either TRBD1 or TRBD2 may supply D (5 bases each). The CDR3 spans 18 residues. V shed 4 bases and J shed 2 bases, with 19 bases lying between them. Germline V gene lookup returns CDR1 SGHTS and CDR2 YDEGEE. CDR3 sequence: CASSLTARALAGANVLTF. The CDR3 nucleotides are TGTGCCAGCAGCCTGACGGCCAGGGCACTAGCTGGGGCCAACGTCCTGACTTTC.

This clone was found a few times. The rearrangement uses TRBV7-2 and TRBJ2-2, with TRBD2 matching over 15 bases. CDR3 length equals 16 residues. Per the germline V gene, CDR1 is SGHTA and CDR2 is FQGNSA. The ends lost 4 bases at V and 9 bases at J; junction bases unmatched: 6. CDR3 DNA: TGTGCCAGCAGCTATCGGACTAGCGGGGGGGCCCGGGAGCTGTTTTTT. Its protein product is CASSYRTSGGARELFF.

The genes are TRBV6-5 and TRBJ1-6, with D maybe TRBD1 (5 bases). Germline-derived CDR1 and CDR2 are MNHEY and SVGAGI. V was shortened by 8 bases and J by 7 bases, with 9 bases between the two germline ends. The CDR3 is made up of 12 amino acids. The CDR3 here is CASQGGNSPLHF. The CDR3 DNA reads TGTGCCAGCCAGGGCGGAAATTCACCCCTCCACTTT.

The rearrangement links TRBV19 to TRBJ1-4; D uncertain. Trimming shortened V by 3 bases and J by 8 bases, and 13 bases separated the two germline ends. Germline V gives CDR1 LNHDA, CDR2 SQIVND (reference sequence). This CDR3 region has 14 residues. CDR3 sequence reads: CASSMLRPQEKLFF. CDR3 coding DNA: TGTGCCAGTAGTATGCTGCGACCCCAGGAAAAACTGTTTTTT.

The rearrangement uses TRBV11-2 and TRBJ2-5; no definite D call. CDR3 length: 13 amino acids. Trimming took off 3 bases at V and 2 bases at J, with 7 bases between the two ends. CDR1 and CDR2 (germline): SGHAT, FQNNGV. Written as DNA, the CDR3 is TGTGCCAGCAGCTTTTCCGGGCAAGAGACCCAGTACTTC. Amino acids: CASSFSGQETQYF. Variable domain in full (rest from reference TRBV11-2 and TRBJ2-5): EAGVAQSPRYKIIEKRQSVAFWCNPISGHATLYWYQQILGQGPKLLIQFQNNGVVDDSQLPKDRFSAERLKGVDSTLKIQPAKLEDSAVYLCASSFSGQETQYFGPGTRLLVL.

In this sample, this clone turned up once. The rearrangement links TRBV7-3 to TRBJ2-2, with 8 nucleotides matching TRBD2. From germline, CDR1 is SGHTA and CDR2 FQGTGA. Trimming at V came to 1 base and at J to 6 bases, leaving 4 bases not matched to a gene. The CDR3 is 15 residues long. CDR3 sequence reads: CASSLKSGGPGELFF. The CDR3 coding sequence is TGTGCCAGCAGCTTAAAAAGCGGGGGACCCGGGGAGCTGTTTTTT.

The J gene is TRBJ2-5, the V gene TRBV7-2; D may match TRBD1 or TRBD2 (5 bases each). This CDR3 is built from 15 residues. V was cut by 4 bases and J by 4 bases, with 16 bases left in between. Germline V gene data show CDR1 as SGHTA and CDR2 as FQGNSA. The CDR3 nucleotides are TGTGCCAGCAGCTCACCTTGGGGGAAGGGAGAGACCCAGTACTTC. It is translated as CASSSPWGKGETQYF.